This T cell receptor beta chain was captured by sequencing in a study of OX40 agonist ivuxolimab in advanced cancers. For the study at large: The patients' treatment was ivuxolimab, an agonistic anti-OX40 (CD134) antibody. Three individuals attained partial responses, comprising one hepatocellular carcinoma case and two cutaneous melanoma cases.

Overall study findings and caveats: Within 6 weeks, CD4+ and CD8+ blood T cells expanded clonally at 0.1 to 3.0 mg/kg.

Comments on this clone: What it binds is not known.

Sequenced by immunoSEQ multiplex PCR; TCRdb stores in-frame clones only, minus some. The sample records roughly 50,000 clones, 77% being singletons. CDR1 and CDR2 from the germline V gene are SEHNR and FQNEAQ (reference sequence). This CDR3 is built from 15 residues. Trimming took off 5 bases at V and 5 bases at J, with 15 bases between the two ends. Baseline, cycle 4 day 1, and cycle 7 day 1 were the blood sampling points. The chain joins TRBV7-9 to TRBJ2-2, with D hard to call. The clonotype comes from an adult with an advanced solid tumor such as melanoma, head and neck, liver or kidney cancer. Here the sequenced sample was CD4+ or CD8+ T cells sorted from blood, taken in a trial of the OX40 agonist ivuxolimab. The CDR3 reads CASSPPLVGTGELFF. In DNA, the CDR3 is TGTGCCAGCAGCCCCCCGTTGGTAGGAACCGGGGAGCTGTTTTTT. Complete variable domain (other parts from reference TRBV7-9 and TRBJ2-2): DTGVSQNPRHKITKRGQNVTFRCDPISEHNRLYWYRQTLGQGPEFLTYFQNEAQLEKSRLLSDRFSAERPKGSFSTLEIQRTEQGDSAMYLCASSPPLVGTGELFFGEGSRLTVL.